This T cell receptor (beta chain) originates from a study of technical replicates of blood from a handful of donors. Some clones are missing from TCRdb's copy, which holds only in-frame ones; the method was immunoSEQ multiplex PCR. Found here are 50,000 to 80,000 clones, roughly 90% of them singletons; the top ten hold approximately 4.7%. Germline CDR1 is SGDLS and CDR2 is YYNGEE. The CDR3 loop spans 14 amino acids. Trimming pared 4 bases from V and 3 bases from J, leaving 12 bases between. The receptor comes from a human donor in good health. Some clones in this sample may be carry-over from other donors' samples. The V gene is TRBV9, the J gene TRBJ2-3; no firm D call. Source material: PBMCs. In DNA form, the CDR3 reads TGTGCCAGCAGCACCCAGATATTTACAGATACGCAGTATTTT. It encodes CASSTQIFTDTQYF.